This passage covers 7 T cell receptor beta chains from one sample sequenced in a study of T cell responses to AZD1222 COVID-19 vaccine (TCRdb year 2021). The sample's time point label is to be understood as: baseline before first vaccination. The method was the immunoSEQ multiplex PCR assay. The clones in this table, taken by TCRdb from immuneACCESS, are in-frame only. Not every clone is retained; where verified, under half of the shortfall comes from an unresolved V gene, and the cause of the rest is unknown. This sample comprises approximately 110,000 clones, around 96% of them detected only once. 2% to 2.5% of the sample is in the top ten clones. The input for sequencing was peripheral blood, taken on day 0 of AZD1222 vaccination. The source of these receptors is an adult in good health.

The rearrangement joins TRBV7-3 to TRBJ1-1, with 7 bases that match TRBD1. In germline, CDR1 is SGHTA, CDR2 FQGTGA. Trimming at V came to 4 bases and at J to 7 bases, leaving 6 bases not matched to a gene. This CDR3 is 13 amino acids long. The CDR3 coding sequence is TGTGCCAGCAGCTCTCTCCCAGGGGGTGAAGCTTTCTTT. Translation gives CASSSLPGGEAFF.

This sequence joins TRBV19 and TRBJ2-2, with unresolved D. CDR3 length: 18 residues. CDR1 LNHDA and CDR2 SQIVND come from the germline V gene (reference sequence). The V end lost 6 bases, the J end lost 2 bases, and 22 bases lay between the germline ends. The CDR3 sequence is CASRALIASAGNTGELFF. The CDR3 DNA is TGTGCCAGTAGGGCGTTAATCGCATCGGCAGGAAACACCGGGGAGCTGTTTTTT.

V is TRBV5-6 and J is TRBJ2-5, with no clear D. Trimming cost V 5 bases and J 1 base, with 3 bases left between them. Germline CDR1 is SGHDT and CDR2 is YYEEEE. This CDR3 is built from 11 residues. In nucleotides, the CDR3 is TGTGCCAGCAGATTCCAAGAGACCCAGTACTTC. Translated, it gives CASRFQETQYF.

The chain couples TRBV3-1 (or the pseudogene TRBV3-2) to TRBJ2-7, with a tentative D call TRBD2 (6 bases). Germline V CDR1 and CDR2: LGHDT, YNNKEL (reference sequence). The CDR3 is 13 amino acids. Trimming pared 4 bases from V and 7 bases from J, leaving 14 bases between. CDR3 protein: CASSRRRAGEQYF. In DNA, the CDR3 is TGTGCCAGCAGCCGTCGGAGGGCCGGTGAGCAGTACTTC.

The chain employs TRBV19 and TRBJ2-5; 7 nucleotides agree with TRBD2. Germline CDR1 LNHDA, CDR2 SQIVND (reference sequence). Trimming removed 5 bases from V and 7 bases from J; junction bases left unmatched: 13. CDR3 length equals 15 residues. In nucleotides, the CDR3 is TGTGCCAGTAGTCGGGGGATAGCGGGCTGGGGGACCCAGTACTTC. Translating it yields CASSRGIAGWGTQYF.

This chain joins TRBV7-8 and TRBJ2-3; TRBD2 matches 8 bases. Germline-derived CDR1 and CDR2 are SGHVS and FQNEAQ. CDR3 size: 18 residues. J lost 2 bases, V lost 2 bases, and 12 bases had no gene match. CDR3 sequence (DNA): TGTGCCAGCAGCTTAATCTCGGAGACTAGCGAATACACAGATACGCAGTATTTT. Its translation: CASSLISETSEYTDTQYF.

The chain couples TRBV25-1 to TRBJ1-5; tentatively, D is TRBD1 (5 bases). Trimming shortened V by 6 bases and J by 0 bases, and 9 bases separated the two germline ends. CDR3 length: 14 residues. Looked up from germline, CDR1 is MGHDK and CDR2 is SYGVNS. Here the CDR3 DNA reads TGTGCCAGCAGCAGGGATGGTAGCAATCAGCCCCAGCATTTT. Residues: CASSRDGSNQPQHF.